These 20 T cell receptor beta chains were all obtained from the same sample, sequenced in a study of T-cell reconstitution after alpha-beta-depleted transplantation in children. The authors prepared the TCRbeta library with unique molecular identifiers. TCRdb analysed the PCR reads with MiXCR anew, one entry per CDR3 protein. Among more than 550,000 distinct CDR3 sequences listed, roughly 10% were seen once. The sequences come from PBMCs from the stem cell graft donor, collected from the stem cell graft. These receptors came from a human donor who donated a stem cell graft to a child with acute myeloid leukemia.

There are many counts of this clonotype. V usage is TRBV28 and J usage is TRBJ2-2, with 11 bases aligning to TRBD2. There are 16 residues in the CDR3. In germline, CDR1 is MDHEN, CDR2 SYDVKM. The V segment lost 6 bases and the J segment 4 bases; nucleotides outside the gene matches: 7. Here the CDR3 DNA reads TGTGCCAGCAGCACACTAGCGGGAGTGTTCACCGGGGAGCTGTTTTTT. Its protein product is CASSTLAGVFTGELFF.

In its sample, this clonotype was seen many times. This chain joins TRBV20-1 and TRBJ2-1, with D possibly matching TRBD2 (5 bases). Germline CDR1 and CDR2: DFQATT and SNEGSKA (reference sequence). CDR3 size: 14 residues. V lost 1 base and J lost 5, with 12 bases in between. The CDR3 reads CSARVQRINNEQFF. CDR3 DNA sequence: TGCAGTGCTAGAGTCCAGCGGATAAACAATGAGCAGTTCTTC.

This chain uses TRBV30 with TRBJ1-6; D call uncertain. Germline V gene lookup returns CDR1 GTSNPN and CDR2 SVGIG (reference sequence). The germline V and J ends were trimmed by 6 bases and 7 bases, with 13 bases remaining between them. The CDR3 is made up of 13 amino acids. CDR3 DNA sequence: TGTGCCTGTGAGAGTGCGGAGAATTCACCCCTCCACTTT. It specifies CACESAENSPLHF.

The chain links TRBV21-1 to TRBJ2-1; the DNA was not used to check the table's D call, TRBD1. TRBV21-1 is recorded as a pseudogene. The CDR3 consists of 14 residues. The CDR3 loop reads CASHNPRQGNEQFF. In DNA, the CDR3 is TGTGCCAGCCACAATCCTCGCCAGGGTAATGAGCAGTTCTTC.

The rearrangement links TRBV29-1 to TRBJ2-1; D might be TRBD1 or TRBD2, each matching 5 bases. The CDR3 loop spans 12 amino acids. V was cut by 4 bases and J by 8 bases, with 12 bases left in between. The germline V gene encodes CDR1 SQVTM and CDR2 ANQGSEA. The CDR3: CSVGPGPHEQFF. CDR3 sequence (DNA): TGCAGCGTTGGACCGGGACCCCATGAGCAGTTCTTC.

The J gene is TRBJ2-5, the V gene TRBV20-1; D could derive from TRBD1 or TRBD2 (5 bases each). The CDR3 is 16 residues long. Trimming removed 3 bases from V and 0 bases from J, with 17 bases in between. Germline CDR1 and CDR2: DFQATT and SNEGSKA (reference sequence). The CDR3 loop is CSARGELWKNQETQYF. In nucleotides, the CDR3 is TGCAGTGCTAGGGGGGAGTTGTGGAAAAACCAAGAGACCCAGTACTTC.

A few counts support this clonotype. The J gene is TRBJ2-1, the V gene TRBV25-1; 10 bases map to TRBD2. The CDR3 totals 17 residues. Germline-derived CDR1 and CDR2 are MGHDK and SYGVNS. J was trimmed by 0 bases and V by 6 bases; bases with no gene match: 8. The CDR3 nucleotides are TGTGCCAGCAGGGTGAGCGGGAGGGGGATCTCCTACAATGAGCAGTTCTTC. Encoded protein: CASRVSGRGISYNEQFF. Supplemented by reference TRBV25-1 and TRBJ2-1, the full variable domain reads EADIYQTPRYLVIGTGKKITLECSQTMGHDKMYWYQQDPGMELHLIHYSYGVNSTEKGDLSSESTVSRIRTEHFPLTLESARPSHTSQYLCASRVSGRGISYNEQFFGPGTRLTVL.

There are a few counts of this clonotype. The chain is built from TRBV7-2 and TRBJ1-5, with D possibly TRBD1 on 5 matching bases. Trimming removed 5 bases from V and 3 bases from J, with 14 bases in between. Germline CDR1 reads SGHTA; CDR2 reads FQGNSA. CDR3 length: 15 amino acids. CDR3 sequence (DNA): TGTGCCAGCAGCCCTAGTGGAGGGGACAATCAGCCCCAGCATTTT. It is translated as CASSPSGGDNQPQHF.

This clonotype was seen ten or more times. The J gene is TRBJ2-7, the V gene TRBV5-1; 13 bases map to TRBD2. With V trimmed by 3 bases and J by 3 bases, 3 bases remained unmatched. The CDR3 is 15 residues long. From germline, CDR1 is SGHRS and CDR2 YFSETQ. The CDR3, as DNA: TGCGCCAGCAGCTCATGGACTAGCGGGAGCTACGAGCAGTACTTC. As protein: CASSSWTSGSYEQYF. The whole variable domain, filled in from reference TRBV5-1 and TRBJ2-7, reads KAGVTQTPRYLIKTRGQQVTLSCSPISGHRSVSWYQQTPGQGLQFLFEYFSETQRNKGNFPGRFSGRQFSNSRSEMNVSTLELGDSALYLCASSSWTSGSYEQYFGPGTRLTVT.

The chain carries TRBV7-2 and TRBJ1-2, with no clear D. CDR1 is SGHTA, CDR2 FQGNSA, per germline. Deletions cut 1 base from V and 4 bases from J, with 10 bases between. The CDR3 has 14 amino acids. For the CDR3, the DNA is TGTGCCAGCAGCTTAGAGGGAAGCCTCTATGGCTACACCTTC. The encoded protein is CASSLEGSLYGYTF. Filled out from reference TRBV7-2 and TRBJ1-2, the complete variable domain reads GAGVSQSPSNKVTEKGKDVELRCDPISGHTALYWYRQSLGQGLEFLIYFQGNSAPDKSGLPSDRFSAERTGGSVSTLTIQRTQQEDSAVYLCASSLEGSLYGYTFGSGTRLTVV.

This clonotype came up many times. The chain combines TRBV3-1 with TRBJ1-4; D is perhaps TRBD1 (6 bases). This CDR3 region has 15 residues. Trimming stripped 6 bases from V and 5 bases from J, with 16 bases between. The V gene's germline CDR1 is LGHDT and CDR2 YNNKEL (reference sequence). CDR3 in DNA: TGTGCCAGCAGTCAATCAGGGGCGGGAAATGAAAAACTGTTTTTT. This codes for CASSQSGAGNEKLFF.

The V gene is TRBV4-1, the J gene TRBJ2-7, with D perhaps assigned TRBD1 or TRBD2 (5 bases each). Germline V lookup: CDR1 MGHRA, CDR2 YSYEKL. The CDR3 length is 16 residues. Trimming removed 1 base at V and 4 bases at J, with 17 bases between. DNA of the CDR3: TGCGCCAGCAGCCAAGGGGTTGGGACCGACTATTACGAGCAGTACTTC. This translates into CASSQGVGTDYYEQYF.

This clonotype was observed a few times. The chain combines TRBV10-3 with TRBJ2-7; 8 bases line up with TRBD2. The CDR3 is 17 amino acids. CDR1 and CDR2 (germline): ENHRY, SYGVKD. After removal of 4 bases from V and 0 bases from J, the junction contained 11 bases not matched to a gene. In nucleotides, the CDR3 is TGTGCCATCAGTGGGCCCTCGTTGAGCGGGAGCTCCTACGAGCAGTACTTC. Protein: CAISGPSLSGSSYEQYF.

This clonotype was seen repeatedly, ten times or more. The chain couples TRBV11-2 to TRBJ2-1, with unresolved D. This CDR3 region has 12 residues. The V end was cut by 3 bases, the J end by 9 bases, with 9 bases between. From germline, CDR1 is SGHAT and CDR2 FQNNGV. The CDR3 reads CASSFNSREQFF. The CDR3 DNA follows: TGTGCCAGCAGCTTTAATTCGCGTGAGCAGTTCTTC.

On this clonotype: An end of the junction differs from the germline gene, which may be a read error. V gene TRBV29-1 combines with J gene TRBJ2-7, with TRBD1 identical over 10 bases. This CDR3 is built from 16 residues. The germline CDR1 and CDR2 sequences are SQVTM and ANQGSEA. CDR3 sequence (DNA): TGCAGCGTCCCGACAGGGGGCATGATCATTTCCTACGAGCTGTACTTC. This codes for CSVPTGGMIISYELYF.

This clonotype has a handful of counts. This chain joins TRBV28 and TRBJ2-7; TRBD2 matches at 7 bases. This CDR3 has 15 residues. The germline gives CDR1 MDHEN, CDR2 SYDVKM. V lost 4 bases and J lost 5; bases outside the gene matches: 11. Here the CDR3 reads CASSSGGGSVNEQYF. As DNA, the CDR3 is TGTGCCAGCAGTTCAGGAGGCGGGAGTGTCAACGAGCAGTACTTC. Variable domain in full (rest from reference TRBV28 and TRBJ2-7): DVKVTQSSRYLVKRTGEKVFLECVQDMDHENMFWYRQDPGLGLRLIYFSYDVKMKEKGDIPEGYSVSREKKERFSLILESASTNQTSMYLCASSSGGGSVNEQYFGPGTRLTVT.

This clonotype was detected only a few times. The V call is TRBV29-1, the J call TRBJ2-7; 8 bases align to TRBD1. The trim removed 7 bases at V and 0 bases at J, leaving 17 bases unmatched. CDR3 size: 17 residues. Germline V gene sequence: CDR1 SQVTM, CDR2 ANQGSEA. CDR3 in DNA: TGCAGCGCCAAAACACTAGACAGGGGTACTAACTCCTACGAGCAGTACTTC. It is translated as CSAKTLDRGTNSYEQYF.

There are a few counts of this clonotype. The CDR3: CASSLQLSATDTQYF. The CDR3 DNA follows: TGTGCCAGCAGCTTACAGCTGTCAGCGACGGATACGCAGTATTTT. The rearrangement joins TRBV7-3 to TRBJ2-3, with unresolved D. The CDR3 consists of 15 residues. Trimming took 2 bases from V and 6 from J, leaving 15 bases between them. Germline V gives CDR1 SGHTA, CDR2 FQGTGA.

As concerns this clonotype: Possible read error: a much larger clone is one base away. The chain recombines TRBV20-1 with TRBJ1-5; D might be TRBD1 (5 bases). The CDR3 has 15 residues. Germline V gene sequence: CDR1 DFQATT, CDR2 SNEGSKA (reference sequence). CDR3 protein: CCARDAGTPSQPQHF. CDR3 DNA sequence: TGCTGTGCTAGAGATGCCGGGACTCCTTCTCAGCCCCAGCATTTT.

There are many counts of this clonotype. The V call is TRBV20-1, the J call TRBJ2-3, with 13 bases aligning to TRBD2. Per germline, CDR1 DFQATT and CDR2 SNEGSKA (reference sequence). This CDR3 is built from 17 residues. Trimming cost V 0 bases and J 6 bases; bases outside gene matches: 9. CDR3 DNA sequence: TGCAGTGCTAGAGATCAGGGACTAGCGGGATTACGGGATACGCAGTATTTT. Its translation is CSARDQGLAGLRDTQYF.